This T cell receptor (beta chain) was observed in a study of blood T cell repertoires in COVID-19. CDR3 length: 13 amino acids. Germline-derived CDR1 and CDR2 are MGHRA and YSYEKL. Trimming pared 5 bases from V and 0 bases from J, leaving 5 bases between. Participants reported their clinical history, and cohort assignment relied on those reports. Profiled with immunoSEQ multiplex PCR; TCRdb holds only in-frame clones, not every one. The sample includes 150,000 to 250,000 clones, approximately 83% seen only once; the top ten take 6.5% to 9.5%. This clone has just one count. This TCR derives from a man aged 40-55 years who had recovered from COVID-19. V is TRBV4-1 and J is TRBJ1-3; D gene unclear. Sequencing was performed on PBMCs or T cells enriched from blood (not recorded which). CDR3 sequence (DNA): TGCGCCAGCAGCGGTAGCTCTGGAAACACCATATATTTT. It encodes CASSGSSGNTIYF.